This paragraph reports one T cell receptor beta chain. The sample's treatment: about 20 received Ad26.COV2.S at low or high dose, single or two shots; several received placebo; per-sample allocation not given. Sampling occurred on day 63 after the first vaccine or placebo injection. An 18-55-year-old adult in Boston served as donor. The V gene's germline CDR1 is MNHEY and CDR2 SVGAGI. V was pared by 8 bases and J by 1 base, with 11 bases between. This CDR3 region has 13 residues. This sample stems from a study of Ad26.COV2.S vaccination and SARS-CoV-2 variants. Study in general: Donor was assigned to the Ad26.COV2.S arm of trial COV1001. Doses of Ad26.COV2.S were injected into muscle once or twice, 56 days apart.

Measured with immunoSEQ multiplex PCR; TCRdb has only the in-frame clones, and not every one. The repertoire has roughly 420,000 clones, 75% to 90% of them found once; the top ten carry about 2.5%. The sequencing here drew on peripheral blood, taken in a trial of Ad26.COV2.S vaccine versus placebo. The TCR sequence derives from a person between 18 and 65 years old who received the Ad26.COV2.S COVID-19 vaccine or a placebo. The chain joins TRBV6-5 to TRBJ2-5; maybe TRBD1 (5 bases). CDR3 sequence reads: CASGYRPQETQYF. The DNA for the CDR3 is TGTGCCAGCGGATACAGGCCCCAAGAGACCCAGTACTTC.